The subject of this entry is one TCR beta chain. No antigen is known for it. This table comes from immunoSEQ multiplex PCR, and its TCRdb copy is limited to in-frame clones, with some not included. The repertoire holds about 53,000 clones, roughly 88% seen once, with around 1.5% in the top ten. These data originate in a study of OX40 agonist ivuxolimab in advanced cancers. The study's findings and limits: Expanded clones were, on average, more numerous in CD8+ T cells than in CD4+. Those patients achieving a partial response at 0.1-3.0 mg/kg showed among the lowest clonal expansion. In the expanded peripheral T cells, antigen specificity was never determined. CD4+ and CD8+ blood T cells expanded clonally by week 6 at 0.1 to 3.0 mg/kg.

V was trimmed by 3 bases and J by 0 bases, leaving 9 bases between them. This CDR3 is built from 15 residues. Germline V CDR1 and CDR2: LNHDA, SQIVND (reference sequence). The sequence was collected from an adult with an advanced solid tumor such as melanoma, head and neck, liver or kidney cancer. V usage is TRBV19 and J usage is TRBJ1-3, with D unclear. This material consisted of CD4+ or CD8+ T cells sorted from blood, taken in a trial of the OX40 agonist ivuxolimab. As DNA, the CDR3 is TGTGCCAGTAGTATGCTGGCAGGCTCTGGAAACACCATATATTTT. As protein: CASSMLAGSGNTIYF.